Below are 15 T cell receptor beta chains sequenced from a single sample in a study of Tregs in tolerant kidney transplant recipients. Mixed chimerism was transient after nonmyeloablative marrow transplants from related graft donors. Libraries were prepared by immunoSEQ multiplex PCR; TCRdb keeps only in-frame clonotypes and omits some of them. The sample shows about 31,000 clones, and 1.8% sits with its ten largest clones. Sequences were derived from CD4+ T cells from blood (PBMCs), sampled 24 months after the transplant. The receptors derive from a human patient who received a combined kidney and bone marrow transplant. The T cells may partly be graft donor cells.

Turning to this clone: The read finishes 3 residues shy of the CDR3 end, and the germline J gene is used to complete it. The chain uses TRBV11-2 and TRBJ2-2; 7 bases fit TRBD2. CDR3 size: 15 residues. V lost 4 bases and J lost 2; bases outside the gene matches: 4. The germline gives CDR1 SGHAT, CDR2 FQNNGV. CDR3 sequence: CASSSGLRNTGELFF. The sequenced CDR3 bases are TGTGCCAGCAGCTCGGGACTACGAAACACCGGGGAG.

Regarding this clone: The read halts 3 residues ahead of the CDR3 end, with the missing end drawn from the germline J gene. This sequence joins TRBV18 and TRBJ2-4; possibly TRBD1 for D (6 bases). Trimming left V 3 bases short and J 7 bases short, with 16 bases between. Per germline, CDR1 KGHSH and CDR2 LQKENI. The CDR3 totals 15 residues. The sequenced CDR3 bases are TGTGCCAGCTCACCGACACAGGGTATGAGGAACATT. Translation gives CASSPTQGMRNI. From start to end, the CDR3 is CASSPTQGMRNIQYF.

Here the CDR3 reads CAWSTGNNSPLHF. CDR3 bases read: TGTGCCTGGAGTACAGGGAATAATTCACCC. The V and J genes are TRBV30 and TRBJ1-6; perhaps TRBD1 as D (6 bases). The read gets to within 3 residues of the CDR3 end, and the germline J gene fills in the rest. This CDR3 contains 13 residues. Trimming stripped 2 bases from V and 5 bases from J, with 7 bases between. The germline V gene encodes CDR1 GTSNPN and CDR2 SVGIG (reference sequence).

Turning to this clone: Read sequence stops 3 residues before the CDR3 end, and the germline J gene provides the missing end. The chain combines TRBV29-1 with TRBJ2-7, with 10 nucleotides matching TRBD2. This CDR3 is 12 amino acids long. Unmatched junction bases numbered 2, after V lost 4 bases and J lost 5 bases. Per the germline V gene, CDR1 is SQVTM and CDR2 is ANQGSEA. CDR3 sequence reads: CSVAAGGHEQYF. Incomplete CDR3 DNA: TGCAGCGTTGCAGCGGGAGGGCACGAG.

Note on this clone: The read finishes 3 residues shy of the CDR3 end, and the germline J gene is used to complete it. The chain links TRBV18 to TRBJ2-5; 10 bases line up with TRBD1. In germline, CDR1 is KGHSH, CDR2 LQKENI. J was trimmed by 5 bases and V by 6 bases; bases with no gene match: 9. This CDR3 has 15 amino acids. CDR3 residues: CASSPDRGPRETQYF. CDR3 bases read: TGTGCCAGCTCGCCAGACAGGGGGCCACGGGAGACC.

As to this clone: Sequencing ends 3 residues short of the CDR3 end; the germline J gene provides the rest. This chain links TRBV5-3 with TRBJ2-7; no firm D call. TRBV5-3 is an ORF; its function is uncertain. With 8 bases removed from V and 1 base from J, the gap between germline ends came to 13 bases. The CDR3 is 13 amino acids. The CDR3 sequence: CASRGLASYEQYF. The CDR3 bases that were read are TGTGCCAGCCGAGGCTTGGCTTCCTACGAG.

A note on this clone: Coverage ceases 3 residues before the CDR3 finishes, and the germline J gene fills in the end. The rearrangement joins TRBV20-1 to TRBJ2-3; D not resolved. Trimming stripped 2 bases from V and 1 base from J, with 10 bases between. This CDR3 region has 14 residues. CDR1 is DFQATT, CDR2 SNEGSKA, per germline (reference sequence). The CDR3 DNA, read in part, is TGCAGTGCTAGAAGGTCCGTCGGCACAGATACG. The encoded protein is CSARRSVGTDT. The CDR3, in full, reads CSARRSVGTDTQYF.

Points on this clone: Read coverage stops 3 residues before the CDR3 terminus; the germline J gene supplies the remainder. J is TRBJ1-6 and V is TRBV2; the D gene is possibly TRBD1 (5 bases). V was clipped by 3 bases and J by 4 bases, with 10 bases between them. The CDR3 has 15 residues. Germline CDR1 is SNHLY and CDR2 is FYNNEI. Incomplete CDR3 DNA: TGTGCCAGCAGTGATTCGGGGGATTATAATTCACCC. This encodes CASSDSGDYNSP. The entire CDR3 reads CASSDSGDYNSPLHF.

Of note for this clone: The CDR3 is cut off 3 residues early in the read; its end comes from the germline J gene. V is TRBV28 and J is TRBJ1-2; 7 bases are shared with TRBD1. Trimming took 3 bases from V and 5 from J; bases not matched to a gene: 6. This CDR3 is 14 amino acids long. Per germline, CDR1 MDHEN and CDR2 SYDVKM. This chain's CDR3 is CASSLGQSLYGYTF. The covered CDR3 bases are TGTGCCAGCAGTTTGGGACAGAGCCTTTATGGC.

As to this clone: The missing CDR3 end, 3 residues past where the read stops, is filled in from the germline J gene. The chain carries TRBV5-1 and TRBJ1-4, with D possibly TRBD1 on 6 matching bases. The V and J ends lost 4 bases and 5 bases respectively, with 12 bases between them. The CDR3 covers 14 residues. CDR1 and CDR2 from the germline V gene are SGHRS and YFSETQ. The CDR3 loop is CASSTGTKNEKLFF. Incomplete CDR3 DNA: TGCGCCAGCAGCACAGGGACGAAGAATGAAAAA.

Comment on this clone: The read ends 3 residues before the CDR3 terminus; that terminus is restored from the germline J gene. The chain links TRBV7-3 to TRBJ2-2; D gene unclear. This CDR3 has 13 amino acids. Germline V lookup: CDR1 SGHTA, CDR2 FQGTGA. V was pared by 2 bases and J by 7 bases, with 8 bases between. The covered CDR3 bases are TGTGCCAGCAGCTTATTTCGCGACGGGGAG. Residues: CASSLFRDGE. The whole CDR3 sequence reads CASSLFRDGELFF.

Notes on this clone: The read ends 3 residues before the CDR3 terminus; that terminus is restored from the germline J gene. V is TRBV7-6 and J is TRBJ2-3, with D uncertain. The germline gives CDR1 SGHVS, CDR2 FNYEAQ. V was clipped by 2 bases and J by 2 bases, with 8 bases between them. The CDR3 extends over 14 amino acids. This CDR3 reads CASSLSYSTDTQYF. CDR3 bases read: TGTGCCAGCAGCTTAAGCTACTCCACAGATACG.

As to this clone: The observed sequence ends 3 residues before the CDR3 terminus, with the missing tail filled in from the germline J gene. This chain links TRBV20-1 with TRBJ2-2, with 10 nucleotides matching TRBD1. CDR1 is DFQATT, CDR2 SNEGSKA, per germline (reference sequence). The CDR3 spans 15 residues. J gave up 7 bases and V 3 bases, and 8 bases lay outside the gene matches. CDR3 sequence: CSASSPGQGSGELFF. Partial CDR3 DNA: TGCAGTGCTAGTAGCCCGGGACAGGGGAGCGGGGAG.

As regards this clone: The read ends 3 residues shy of where the CDR3 ends; the end is completed using the germline J gene. The V gene is TRBV12-3 or TRBV12-4, the J gene TRBJ2-7, with TRBD1 matching 9 bases. The ends lost 7 bases at V and 2 bases at J; junction bases unmatched: 6. The CDR3 has 14 residues. The covered CDR3 bases are TGTGCCAGCATCGCCGGACAGGGGACCTACGAG. Its protein is CASIAGQGTYE. The full CDR3 reads CASIAGQGTYEQYF.

Turning to this clone: The read gets to within 3 residues of the CDR3 end, and the germline J gene fills in the rest. V and J are TRBV12-3 or TRBV12-4 and TRBJ1-5, with TRBD1 matching over 9 bases. This CDR3 contains 15 residues. The junction had 9 bases not matched to a gene; V was cut back by 6 bases and J by 6 bases. The chain's CDR3 is CASSTQTGGRQPQHF. The sequenced part of the CDR3 DNA is TGTGCCAGCAGCACCCAAACAGGGGGCCGTCAGCCC.